What follows are 31 T cell receptor beta chains derived from one specimen sequenced in a study of T cell repertoires in chronic hepatitis B. The data were produced by immunoSEQ multiplex PCR, yet TCRdb's version contains in-frame clones alone and is incomplete. The sample shows approximately 500 clones, approximately 87% of them seen only once. The material sequenced was total CD8+ T cells from PBMCs. The receptors originated from a human donor with chronic hepatitis B virus infection.

J is TRBJ1-2 and V is TRBV28; 7 bases line up with TRBD1. The junction had 10 bases not matched to a gene; V was cut back by 5 bases and J by 4 bases. The CDR3 is made up of 15 amino acids. Germline CDR1 MDHEN, CDR2 SYDVKM. The CDR3 protein is CASSRQGIIGYGYTF. CDR3 bases: TGTGCCAGCAGTAGACAGGGCATCATCGGCTATGGCTACACCTTC.

The J gene is TRBJ2-7, the V gene TRBV6-1, with 8 positions matching TRBD1. Per the germline V gene, CDR1 is MNHNS and CDR2 is SASEGT. Trimming at V came to 5 bases and at J to 4 bases, leaving 10 bases not matched to a gene. This CDR3 comprises 15 residues. The CDR3: CASSNPTGAGYEQYF. In DNA form, the CDR3 reads TGTGCCAGCAGTAACCCGACAGGGGCAGGGTACGAGCAGTACTTC.

This chain joins TRBV28 and TRBJ1-4; TRBD1 matches at 8 bases. This CDR3 contains 15 residues. J lost 7 bases, V lost 2 bases, and 6 bases had no gene match. In germline, CDR1 is MDHEN, CDR2 SYDVKM. The DNA for the CDR3 is TGTGCCAGCAGTTTAAGCCCGGGACAGGTTGAAAAACTGTTTTTT. Its protein product is CASSLSPGQVEKLFF.

The chain joins TRBV6-4 to TRBJ2-1; 15 bases agree with TRBD2. CDR3 length: 15 residues. V lost 4 bases and J lost 6; bases outside the gene matches: 1. The germline V gene has CDR1 MRHNA and CDR2 SNTAGT. CDR3 DNA sequence: TGTGCCAGCAGTGGGACTAGCGGGGGGGCCAATGAGCAGTTCTTC. Residues: CASSGTSGGANEQFF.

The V call is TRBV25-1, the J call TRBJ2-5; 7 positions match TRBD1. Per the germline V gene, CDR1 is MGHDK and CDR2 is SYGVNS. The CDR3 totals 14 residues. Losses at the gene ends were 8 bases for V and 2 bases for J; bases not matched to a gene: 8. The CDR3 sequence: CASGTGTDQETQYF. The CDR3 coding sequence is TGTGCCAGCGGCACCGGGACAGATCAAGAGACCCAGTACTTC. Variable domain in full (rest from reference TRBV25-1 and TRBJ2-5): EADIYQTPRYLVIGTGKKITLECSQTMGHDKMYWYQQDPGMELHLIHYSYGVNSTEKGDLSSESTVSRIRTEHFPLTLESARPSHTSQYLCASGTGTDQETQYFGPGTRLLVL.

In the case of this clone: One end of the junction fails to match germline, which may point to a read error. The rearrangement uses TRBV28 and TRBJ2-7; 7 bases are shared with TRBD1. The CDR3 length is 16 residues. The germline V gene encodes CDR1 MDHEN and CDR2 SYDVKM. Here the CDR3 reads CASSLYRGEGSYEQYF. The DNA for the CDR3 is TGTGCCAGCAGCTTATACAGGGGAGAGGGGTCCTACGAGCAGTACTTC.

The chain uses TRBV9 and TRBJ2-7; D unresolved. The CDR3 loop spans 13 amino acids. The germline V gene encodes CDR1 SGDLS and CDR2 YYNGEE. The V gene lost 5 bases and the J gene lost 3 bases, with 12 bases spanning the gap. The CDR3 sequence is CASSRGVNYEQYF. The CDR3 DNA is TGTGCCAGCAGTCGTGGGGTCAACTACGAGCAGTACTTC. Combining the CDR3 with reference TRBV9 and TRBJ2-7 gives the whole variable domain DSGVTQTPKHLITATGQRVTLRCSPRSGDLSVYWYQQSLDQGLQFLIQYYNGEERAKGNILERFSAQQFPDLHSELNLSSLELGDSALYFCASSRGVNYEQYFGPGTRLTVT.

The chain carries TRBV2 and TRBJ2-5, with D perhaps assigned TRBD1 or TRBD2 (5 bases each). This CDR3 comprises 15 residues. V was trimmed by 5 bases and J by 10 bases, leaving 23 bases between them. Per germline, CDR1 SNHLY and CDR2 FYNNEI. CDR3 coding DNA: TGTGCCAGCAGTCCGGGACCAGAACTTCAACGGGACCAGTACTTC. It specifies CASSPGPELQRDQYF.

The chain employs TRBV19 and TRBJ2-7, with D uncertain. Trimming pared 4 bases from V and 0 bases from J, leaving 10 bases between. The CDR3 has 14 residues. From germline, CDR1 is LNHDA and CDR2 SQIVND (reference sequence). The CDR3 loop is CASSRSLSSYEQYF. In nucleotides, the CDR3 is TGTGCCAGTAGTAGGAGCCTTAGCTCCTACGAGCAGTACTTC.

V and J are TRBV27 and TRBJ2-1; D is perhaps TRBD1 or TRBD2 (7 bases each). This CDR3 region has 17 residues. Trimming left V 1 base short and J 0 bases short, with 13 bases between. Germline values: CDR1 MNHEY, CDR2 SMNVEV (reference sequence). CDR3 region: CASSLWEGQHSYNEQFF. For the CDR3, the DNA is TGTGCCAGCAGTTTATGGGAGGGACAGCACTCCTACAATGAGCAGTTCTTC.

The chain links TRBV19 to TRBJ2-1; D not resolved. Germline V CDR1 and CDR2: LNHDA, SQIVND (reference sequence). This CDR3 spans 12 amino acids. Trimming took 1 base from V and 3 from J, leaving 1 base between them. The CDR3 region is CASSIGYNEQFF. Written as DNA, the CDR3 is TGTGCCAGTAGTATAGGCTACAATGAGCAGTTCTTC.

The V call is TRBV11-2, the J call TRBJ2-5, with TRBD2 as a possible D gene (5 bases). The germline V gene encodes CDR1 SGHAT and CDR2 FQNNGV. This CDR3 spans 12 amino acids. Trimming pared 7 bases from V and 5 bases from J, leaving 11 bases between. This CDR3 is CASIGSGETQYF. CDR3 nucleotide sequence: TGTGCCAGCATAGGGAGTGGCGAGACCCAGTACTTC. The whole variable domain, filled in from reference TRBV11-2 and TRBJ2-5, reads EAGVAQSPRYKIIEKRQSVAFWCNPISGHATLYWYQQILGQGPKLLIQFQNNGVVDDSQLPKDRFSAERLKGVDSTLKIQPAKLEDSAVYLCASIGSGETQYFGPGTRLLVL.

V is TRBV7-9 and J is TRBJ2-1; D is possibly TRBD2 (6 bases). The CDR3 contains 16 residues. V was trimmed by 5 bases and J by 9 bases, leaving 23 bases between them. Per germline, CDR1 SEHNR and CDR2 FQNEAQ (reference sequence). In DNA, the CDR3 is TGTGCCAGCAGCAAAGGCACGGGGCGGGATTCAATTGAGCAGTTCTTC. Protein product: CASSKGTGRDSIEQFF.

The V call is TRBV6-5, the J call TRBJ1-1; TRBD1 agrees at 7 bases. Germline trimming cut 8 bases from V and 3 bases from J; bases unmatched to any gene: 9. This CDR3 is built from 14 residues. The germline CDR1 and CDR2 sequences are MNHEY and SVGAGI. CDR3 sequence (DNA): TGTGCCAGCGGGCCAGGGGGATTTGACACTGAAGCTTTCTTT. Encoded protein: CASGPGGFDTEAFF.

The chain joins TRBV9 to TRBJ1-4; 9 bases are a match to TRBD1. CDR1 and CDR2 (germline): SGDLS, YYNGEE. The J segment lost 8 bases and the V segment lost 3 bases, leaving 8 bases of the junction unmatched. CDR3 length: 15 amino acids. For the CDR3, the DNA is TGTGCCAGCAGCGAACACGGGACAGGGAACGAAAAACTGTTTTTT. Amino acid sequence: CASSEHGTGNEKLFF. Combining the CDR3 with reference TRBV9 and TRBJ1-4 gives the whole variable domain DSGVTQTPKHLITATGQRVTLRCSPRSGDLSVYWYQQSLDQGLQFLIQYYNGEERAKGNILERFSAQQFPDLHSELNLSSLELGDSALYFCASSEHGTGNEKLFFGSGTQLSVL.

The gene calls are TRBV4-1 and TRBJ2-7; 8 nucleotides align to TRBD1. This CDR3 comprises 13 residues. Trimming removed 3 bases from V and 7 bases from J; junction bases left unmatched: 5. The germline gives CDR1 MGHRA, CDR2 YSYEKL. The CDR3 sequence: CASSQHRQGEQYF. The DNA for the CDR3 is TGCGCCAGCAGCCAGCATAGACAGGGGGAGCAGTACTTC.

V is TRBV9 and J is TRBJ2-1; D unclear. The CDR3 is 13 residues long. The V and J ends lost 5 bases and 9 bases respectively, with 15 bases between them. Germline values: CDR1 SGDLS, CDR2 YYNGEE. The CDR3 DNA is TGTGCCAGCAGTGCCGCTATGGACGTTGAGCAGTTCTTC. Translation gives CASSAAMDVEQFF. The variable domain in full, with the rest retrieved from reference TRBV9 and TRBJ2-1, is DSGVTQTPKHLITATGQRVTLRCSPRSGDLSVYWYQQSLDQGLQFLIQYYNGEERAKGNILERFSAQQFPDLHSELNLSSLELGDSALYFCASSAAMDVEQFFGPGTRLTVL.

The chain joins TRBV6-1 to TRBJ2-2, with 11 bases that match TRBD2. CDR3 length: 15 amino acids. V lost 2 bases, J lost 5 bases, and 1 base stayed unmatched. Germline V gene sequence: CDR1 MNHNS, CDR2 SASEGT. CDR3 nucleotide sequence: TGTGCCAGCAGTGAACTAGCGGGAGGAACCGGGGAGCTGTTTTTT. Amino acid sequence: CASSELAGGTGELFF.

The sample holds one count of this clone. The V call is TRBV4-3, the J call TRBJ2-3, with TRBD2 identical over 9 bases. This CDR3 region has 16 residues. J lost 4 bases, V lost 4 bases, and 9 bases had no gene match. Germline V gene sequence: CDR1 LGHNA, CDR2 YSLEER. The chain's CDR3 is CASSPVAGAGPDTQYF. The CDR3 DNA reads as TGCGCCAGCAGCCCCGTAGCGGGAGCGGGACCAGATACGCAGTATTTT.

In this sample, this clone turned up a few times. This chain connects TRBV13 to TRBJ2-5; D possibly corresponds to TRBD1 (5 bases). From germline, CDR1 is PRHDT and CDR2 FYEKMQ (reference sequence). The CDR3 is 14 residues long. Trimming took 8 bases from V and 2 from J, leaving 15 bases between them. The CDR3 loop reads CASCRRGLQETQYF. For the CDR3, the DNA is TGTGCCAGCTGCCGAAGGGGCTTACAAGAGACCCAGTACTTC.

The chain combines TRBV14 with TRBJ2-7; D not resolved. The CDR3 spans 13 residues. Germline V gene data show CDR1 as SGHDN and CDR2 as FVKESK. Trimming removed 2 bases at V and 3 bases at J, with 8 bases between. The CDR3 loop reads CASSQPPVYEQYF. CDR3 nucleotides: TGTGCCAGCAGCCAACCACCGGTCTACGAGCAGTACTTC. Full variable domain (remainder filled in from reference TRBV14 and TRBJ2-7): EAGVTQFPSHSVIEKGQTVTLRCDPISGHDNLYWYRRVMGKEIKFLLHFVKESKQDESGMPNNRFLAERTGGTYSTLKVQPAELEDSGVYFCASSQPPVYEQYFGPGTRLTVT.

The genes are TRBV7-3 and TRBJ2-3; 9 bases line up with TRBD1. This CDR3 region has 15 residues. V was clipped by 0 bases and J by 5 bases; unmatched bases: 3. CDR1 and CDR2 (germline): SGHTA, FQGTGA. The DNA for the CDR3 is TGTGCCAGCAGCTTAACGGGACAGGGCAAAGATACGCAGTATTTT. This codes for CASSLTGQGKDTQYF.

V gene TRBV7-6 combines with J gene TRBJ2-2; the match to TRBD1 covers 8 bases. CDR3 length: 14 residues. Trimming at V came to 5 bases and at J to 6 bases, leaving 5 bases not matched to a gene. CDR1 and CDR2 (germline): SGHVS, FNYEAQ. The CDR3 sequence is CASSRSTGAGELFF. CDR3 nucleotide sequence: TGTGCCAGCAGCCGTTCGACAGGGGCCGGGGAGCTGTTTTTT.

This clone was observed a handful of times. The chain uses TRBV10-3 and TRBJ2-1; 7 nucleotides agree with TRBD1. The CDR3 contains 15 residues. Unmatched junction bases numbered 4, after V lost 0 bases and J lost 5 bases. Germline V CDR1 and CDR2: ENHRY, SYGVKD. This chain's CDR3 is CAISESPGTDNEQFF. In DNA, the CDR3 is TGTGCCATCAGTGAGTCCCCCGGGACAGACAATGAGCAGTTCTTC.

The chain couples TRBV11-2 to TRBJ1-2; 7 nucleotides agree with TRBD1. This CDR3 comprises 16 residues. Trimming removed 5 bases from V and 4 bases from J; junction bases left unmatched: 13. Germline values: CDR1 SGHAT, CDR2 FQNNGV. DNA of the CDR3: TGTGCCAGCAGCACCCCACGACAGGGCAGGAGCTATGGCTACACCTTC. It translates to CASSTPRQGRSYGYTF.

This clone was seen more than once but under ten times. The chain couples TRBV15 to TRBJ1-1; no reliable D call. Trimming shortened V by 9 bases and J by 5 bases, and 10 bases separated the two germline ends. The CDR3 extends over 11 amino acids. Germline CDR1 LNHNV, CDR2 YYDKDF (reference sequence). The CDR3 sequence: CATASGTEAFF. The CDR3 DNA is TGTGCCACAGCAAGTGGGACTGAAGCTTTCTTT.

The chain employs TRBV4-3 and TRBJ2-6, with D perhaps assigned TRBD1 or TRBD2 (6 bases each). The CDR3 contains 17 residues. From germline, CDR1 is LGHNA and CDR2 YSLEER. With 4 bases removed from V and 0 bases from J, the gap between germline ends came to 13 bases. This CDR3 is CASSPTGATSGANVLTF. The CDR3 DNA follows: TGCGCCAGCAGCCCCACGGGGGCCACCTCTGGGGCCAACGTCCTGACTTTC.

A few counts support this clone. The chain joins TRBV23-1 to TRBJ2-5; TRBD2 aligns across 8 bases. TRBV23-1 is an ORF, with its function uncertain. CDR3 length: 16 residues. The V segment lost 4 bases and the J segment 2 bases; nucleotides outside the gene matches: 9. CDR3 sequence reads: CASSRHQRELQETQYF. In DNA, the CDR3 is TGCGCCAGCAGTCGCCATCAGCGGGAGCTACAAGAGACCCAGTACTTC.

The chain is built from TRBV4-2 and TRBJ2-5; possible D gene TRBD1, 5 bases. Germline-derived CDR1 and CDR2 are LGHNA and YNFKEQ. Between the trimmed V and J ends, which lost 3 bases and 0 bases, there was a span of 5 bases. The CDR3 contains 13 residues. In DNA form, the CDR3 reads TGTGCCAGCAGCCACAGGGACCAAGAGACCCAGTACTTC. Translating it yields CASSHRDQETQYF.

In this sample, this clone turned up a few times. This chain joins TRBV6-1 and TRBJ2-5, with 12 positions matching TRBD2. J gave up 2 bases and V 2 bases, and 0 bases lay outside the gene matches. This CDR3 is 15 amino acids long. Germline V gene sequence: CDR1 MNHNS, CDR2 SASEGT. The CDR3 is CASSELAGGQETQYF. DNA for the CDR3: TGTGCCAGCAGTGAACTAGCGGGGGGGCAAGAGACCCAGTACTTC.

The chain combines TRBV4-1 with TRBJ1-4; D is unclear. The germline gives CDR1 MGHRA, CDR2 YSYEKL. Deletions cut 0 bases from V and 2 bases from J, with 7 bases between. This CDR3 is 15 amino acids long. CDR3 DNA sequence: TGCGCCAGCAGCCAAGAAGGGAGGACTAATGAAAAACTGTTTTTT. This sequence encodes CASSQEGRTNEKLFF.